This T cell receptor beta chain was retrieved from a study of blood T cell repertoires in COVID-19. Turning to the study itself: T cells, B-cell-depleted T cells, or PBMCs provided the cDNA or gDNA that served as material.

This clone has just one count. A read error may produce the germline difference seen at one junction end. The CDR3 runs 14 residues. The V gene's germline CDR1 is SGDLS and CDR2 YYNGEE. Per the authors' pipeline: By means of reference gene primer amplification, nucleated cell counts were estimated. Clones were sequenced by immunoSEQ multiplex PCR, and TCRdb holds only the in-frame ones, with some missing. That table is the source of V, J and clone size, and D and trimming were worked out from the DNA. The table has approximately 250,000 clones, approximately 88% seen once. Sequenced sample: PBMCs or T cells enriched from blood (not recorded which). The genes are TRBV9 and TRBJ2-5; 8 nucleotides align to TRBD2. The clonotype was recovered from a middle-aged woman who had been exposed to COVID-19. CDR3 nucleotides: TGTGCCAACAGCGTAGGCGGGGGGTTAGAGACCCAGTACTTC. Its translation: CANSVGGGLETQYF.